The clone carrying this TCR beta chain has only a few counts. The V end lost 4 bases, the J end lost 9 bases, and 10 bases lay between the germline ends. This CDR3 contains 12 residues. CDR1 and CDR2 from the germline V gene are SEHNR and FQNEAQ (reference sequence). The sample comes from a study of blood T cell repertoires in COVID-19. TCRdb keeps only in-frame clones here, not all; method: immunoSEQ multiplex PCR. The sample holds around 100,000 clones, 85% to 90% seen once. The receptor comes from a woman aged 80 or older with acute or convalescent COVID-19. The rearrangement uses TRBV7-9 and TRBJ1-5, with unresolved D. The sequencing input was peripheral blood. This chain's CDR3 is CASSSSGGPQHF. In nucleotides, the CDR3 is TGTGCCAGCAGCTCCTCCGGAGGGCCCCAGCATTTT.